Many counts were recorded for the clone carrying this TCR beta chain. Its antigen is still unknown. This may stem from a read error, because a much larger clone lies one nucleotide away. The conserved phenylalanine or tryptophan normally closing the CDR3 is absent here, so this likely arose from a read error. This sample stems from a study of metastatic and nonmetastatic thyroid tumors. The wider study: Repertoire data that came from the blood and tumor or nodule tissue of malignant and benign thyroid patients were compared.

Study outcomes and limitations: Malignant thyroid tumors reportedly had TCR beta diversity that was significantly higher than in benign nodules, in blood and tumor.

Thyroid surgery was performed in patients who had received no treatment beforehand. Germline V gene sequence: CDR1 DFQATT, CDR2 SNEGSKA (reference sequence). The CDR3 totals 14 residues. Trimming removed 2 bases from V and 1 base from J, with 11 bases in between. With MiXCR, TCRdb reprocessed the PCR reads. Of under 15,000 clones listed, over 25% were seen once; the top ten hold 9% to 15%. The specimen sequenced was tumor tissue. The sequence was obtained from a female donor with papillary thyroid cancer or a benign thyroid nodule (not recorded which). Some clones in this sample may be carry-over from other donors' samples. The chain is built from TRBV20-1 and TRBJ1-1; D is unclear. The CDR3 DNA is TGCAGTGCTAGAAATCGCGGAGGGAACACTGAAGCTTTCCTT. Its protein is CSARNRGGNTEAFL.